One sample yielded the 19 T cell receptor beta chains listed below, sequenced in a study of T cell responses to AZD1222 COVID-19 vaccine. Libraries were prepared by immunoSEQ multiplex PCR; TCRdb keeps only in-frame clonotypes and omits some of them. The data hold tens of thousands of clones, with nearly 85% observed a single time. The sequencing used peripheral blood, collected on day 0 of AZD1222 vaccination. The source of these receptors is an adult in good health.

V usage is TRBV11-3 and J usage is TRBJ2-3; D is undetermined. CDR1 and CDR2 from the germline V gene are SGHNT and YENEEA. This CDR3 is built from 12 residues. With 0 bases removed from V and 2 bases from J, the gap between germline ends came to 0 bases. Here the CDR3 DNA reads TGTGCCAGCAGCTTAGACACAGATACGCAGTATTTT. It yields the protein CASSLDTDTQYF.

This chain connects TRBV19 to TRBJ1-5; D call uncertain. The ends were cut back, 1 base at V and 0 bases at J, with 7 bases in the middle. Germline V gives CDR1 LNHDA, CDR2 SQIVND (reference sequence). The CDR3 has 15 residues. The CDR3 sequence is CASSIVKSSNQPQHF. The CDR3 coding sequence is TGTGCCAGTAGTATAGTTAAGAGTAGCAATCAGCCCCAGCATTTT. The full variable domain, with the rest looked up from reference TRBV19 and TRBJ1-5, is DGGITQSPKYLFRKEGQNVTLSCEQNLNHDAMYWYRQDPGQGLRLIYYSQIVNDFQKGDIAEGYSVSREKKESFPLTVTSAQKNPTAFYLCASSIVKSSNQPQHFGDGTRLSIL.

The DNA for the CDR3 is TGTGCCAGCAGCTTACCCGGGGGGAGCCAAGAGACCCAGTACTTC. Translation: CASSLPGGSQETQYF. The genes are TRBV7-9 and TRBJ2-5; the match to TRBD2 covers 7 bases. J lost 1 base, V lost 2 bases, and 4 bases had no gene match. Germline-derived CDR1 and CDR2 are SEHNR and FQNEAQ (reference sequence). CDR3 length equals 15 residues.

This clone came up a few times. The chain employs TRBV27 and TRBJ1-2; a weak D match, TRBD1 (5 bases). Germline CDR1 MNHEY, CDR2 SMNVEV (reference sequence). V was clipped by 2 bases and J by 8 bases, with 9 bases between them. CDR3 length equals 12 residues. CDR3 nucleotides: TGTGCCAGCAGTTTACCCGGGGCGGGCTACACCTTC. It encodes CASSLPGAGYTF.

This clone was counted a few times. J is TRBJ2-2 and V is TRBV4-2, with D possibly matching TRBD1 (5 bases). V lost 0 bases, J lost 5 bases, and 10 bases lay in between. The CDR3 spans 15 residues. Per germline, CDR1 LGHNA and CDR2 YNFKEQ. The CDR3 nucleotides read TGTGCCAGCAGCCAAGATTCAGGGCGGACCGGGGAGCTGTTTTTT. Protein product: CASSQDSGRTGELFF.

The genes are TRBV5-1 and TRBJ2-3; 9 bases match TRBD2. The V segment lost 3 bases and the J segment 0 bases; nucleotides outside the gene matches: 2. Germline V CDR1 and CDR2: SGHRS, YFSETQ. The CDR3 consists of 15 residues. DNA of the CDR3: TGCGCCAGCAGCTCTAGCGGGATGAGCACAGATACGCAGTATTTT. Amino acid sequence: CASSSSGMSTDTQYF.

The chain uses TRBV2 and TRBJ2-7; D unclear. V lost 2 bases to trimming and J lost 3 bases, with 5 bases between them. The germline gives CDR1 SNHLY, CDR2 FYNNEI. The CDR3 is 12 residues long. In nucleotides, the CDR3 is TGTGCCAGCAGTGAACCTTACTACGAGCAGTACTTC. Residues: CASSEPYYEQYF.

The rearrangement links TRBV30 to TRBJ1-1; possible D gene TRBD1, 5 bases. Deletions cut 2 bases from V and 2 bases from J, with 9 bases between. This CDR3 contains 13 residues. CDR1 GTSNPN and CDR2 SVGIG come from the germline V gene (reference sequence). CDR3 protein: CAWSKQENTEAFF. CDR3 nucleotides: TGTGCCTGGAGTAAACAGGAAAACACTGAAGCTTTCTTT.

V is TRBV19 and J is TRBJ1-1; D not resolved. This CDR3 is 15 amino acids long. V was cut by 5 bases and J by 3 bases, with 16 bases left in between. CDR1 and CDR2 from the germline V gene are LNHDA and SQIVND (reference sequence). CDR3 coding DNA: TGTGCCAGTAGTCCTCGTTGGGGAGAGGACACTGAAGCTTTCTTT. Translation: CASSPRWGEDTEAFF.

The chain combines TRBV6-5 with TRBJ2-1, with 7 nucleotides matching TRBD2. Germline values: CDR1 MNHEY, CDR2 SVGAGI. The CDR3 has 15 amino acids. After removal of 2 bases from V and 4 bases from J, the junction contained 5 bases not matched to a gene. The CDR3 reads CASSYRGEGYNEQFF. CDR3 sequence (DNA): TGTGCCAGCAGTTACCGCGGGGAGGGGTACAATGAGCAGTTCTTC.

V gene TRBV5-4 combines with J gene TRBJ2-1, with 13 bases identical to TRBD2. The CDR3 spans 19 residues. The trim removed 4 bases at V and 4 bases at J, leaving 14 bases unmatched. From germline, CDR1 is SGHNT and CDR2 YYREEE (reference sequence). The CDR3 nucleotides read TGTGCCAGCAGCCTCCGAGGGACAGGACTAGCGGGAGATTACAATGAGCAGTTCTTC. Encoded protein: CASSLRGTGLAGDYNEQFF. Supplemented by reference TRBV5-4 and TRBJ2-1, the full variable domain reads ETGVTQSPTHLIKTRGQQVTLRCSSQSGHNTVSWYQQALGQGPQFIFQYYREEENGRGNFPPRFSGLQFPNYSSELNVNALELDDSALYLCASSLRGTGLAGDYNEQFFGPGTRLTVL.

V usage is TRBV11-2 and J usage is TRBJ2-1, with no clear D. V shed 0 bases and J shed 2 bases, with 8 bases lying between them. The length of the CDR3 is 15 residues. Per germline, CDR1 SGHAT and CDR2 FQNNGV. CDR3 bases: TGTGCCAGCAGCTTAGAGGGCGGTGCCTACAATGAGCAGTTCTTC. Protein: CASSLEGGAYNEQFF.

The chain combines TRBV7-3 with TRBJ2-3; 9 bases line up with TRBD2. The CDR3 spans 13 residues. With 5 bases clipped from V and 6 bases from J, the junction kept 3 bases outside the gene matches. Germline assignment: CDR1 SGHTA and CDR2 FQGTGA. CDR3 coding DNA: TGTGCCAGCAGCCCGCGGGGGGGCGATACGCAGTATTTT. Protein sequence: CASSPRGGDTQYF.

The V gene is TRBV10-1, the J gene TRBJ1-1; the D is unclear. CDR1 and CDR2 from the germline V gene are WNHNN and SYGVQD (reference sequence). The CDR3 is 13 residues long. Deletions cut 4 bases from V and 3 bases from J, with 9 bases between. CDR3: CASSVGSDTEAFF. Here the CDR3 DNA reads TGCGCCAGCAGTGTCGGGTCCGACACTGAAGCTTTCTTT.

V usage is TRBV28 and J usage is TRBJ1-5; unclear D gene. The CDR3 totals 16 residues. CDR1 MDHEN and CDR2 SYDVKM come from the germline V gene. Trimming pared 5 bases from V and 0 bases from J, leaving 14 bases between. The CDR3 loop reads CASSPPGANSNQPQHF. The CDR3 DNA is TGTGCCAGCAGTCCTCCGGGAGCTAATAGCAATCAGCCCCAGCATTTT.

The J gene is TRBJ1-2, the V gene TRBV5-1; 9 bases fit TRBD1. The V segment lost 4 bases and the J segment 10 bases; nucleotides outside the gene matches: 14. This CDR3 has 15 amino acids. Looked up from germline, CDR1 is SGHRS and CDR2 is YFSETQ. Here the CDR3 DNA reads TGCGCCAGCAGCGCTTCCGGGACAGGGAATCTTGCCTACACCTTC. Translation: CASSASGTGNLAYTF.

The chain is built from TRBV3-1 (or the pseudogene TRBV3-2) and TRBJ2-2; D possibly corresponds to TRBD1 (5 bases). Germline V gene sequence: CDR1 LGHDT, CDR2 YNNKEL (reference sequence). This CDR3 has 18 residues. Trimming stripped 0 bases from V and 0 bases from J, with 14 bases between. The CDR3 reads CASSQDYFRTTNTGELFF. As DNA, the CDR3 is TGTGCCAGCAGCCAAGATTATTTCAGGACAACGAACACCGGGGAGCTGTTTTTT.

The J gene is TRBJ1-2, the V gene TRBV28; D may be TRBD1 (5 bases). There are 15 residues in the CDR3. CDR1 and CDR2 from the germline V gene are MDHEN and SYDVKM. With 7 bases removed from V and 3 bases from J, the gap between germline ends came to 18 bases. For the CDR3, the DNA is TGTGCCAGCAAATCGGGGGGAGGCGAGGACTATGGCTACACCTTC. Translation gives CASKSGGGEDYGYTF.

On this clone itself: Possible read error: a much larger clone is one base away. J is TRBJ2-2 and V is TRBV27; 7 bases align to TRBD2. Germline V gene lookup returns CDR1 MNHEY and CDR2 SMNVEV (reference sequence). Unmatched junction bases numbered 9, after V lost 2 bases and J lost 6 bases. The CDR3 is 16 amino acids. CDR3 bases: TGTGCCAGCAGTTTAGCGAAACGGGAGGTGGCCGGGGAGCTGTTTTTT. It is translated as CASSLAKREVAGELFF.